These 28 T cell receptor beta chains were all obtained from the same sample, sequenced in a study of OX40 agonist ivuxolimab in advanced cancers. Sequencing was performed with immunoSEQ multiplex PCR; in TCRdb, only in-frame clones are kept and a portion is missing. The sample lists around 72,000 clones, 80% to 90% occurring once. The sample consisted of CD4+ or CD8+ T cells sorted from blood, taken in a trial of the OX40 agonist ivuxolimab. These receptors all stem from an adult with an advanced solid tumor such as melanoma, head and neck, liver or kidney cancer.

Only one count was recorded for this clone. The CDR3 loop is CASRERLFAGTAPYEQYF. CDR3 DNA: TGTGCCAGCAGGGAAAGGTTGTTCGCCGGGACAGCTCCCTACGAGCAGTACTTC. This sequence joins TRBV2 and TRBJ2-7; TRBD1 matches at 7 bases. Germline V lookup: CDR1 SNHLY, CDR2 FYNNEI. The CDR3 runs 18 residues. V shed 6 bases and J 2 bases; nucleotides not matched to a gene: 19.

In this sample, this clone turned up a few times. The CDR3, as DNA: TGCAGCGTTTCAAAGGGGGGGACAGGGAACACTGAAGCTTTCTTT. Its protein product is CSVSKGGTGNTEAFF. This chain connects TRBV29-1 to TRBJ1-1; TRBD1 aligns across 8 bases. Trimming took 5 bases from V and 1 from J; bases not matched to a gene: 9. Germline values: CDR1 SQVTM, CDR2 ANQGSEA. The CDR3 loop spans 15 amino acids.

CDR3 nucleotides: TGCGCCAGCAGCTTGGAGACAGGGCCCAATGAGCAGTTCTTC. This translates into CASSLETGPNEQFF. The gene calls are TRBV5-1 and TRBJ2-1, with 7 bases aligning to TRBD1. This CDR3 has 14 residues. Germline CDR1 and CDR2: SGHRS and YFSETQ. J lost 6 bases, V lost 0 bases, and 3 bases had no gene match. The full variable domain, rest sourced from reference TRBV5-1 and TRBJ2-1, is KAGVTQTPRYLIKTRGQQVTLSCSPISGHRSVSWYQQTPGQGLQFLFEYFSETQRNKGNFPGRFSGRQFSNSRSEMNVSTLELGDSALYLCASSLETGPNEQFFGPGTRLTVL.

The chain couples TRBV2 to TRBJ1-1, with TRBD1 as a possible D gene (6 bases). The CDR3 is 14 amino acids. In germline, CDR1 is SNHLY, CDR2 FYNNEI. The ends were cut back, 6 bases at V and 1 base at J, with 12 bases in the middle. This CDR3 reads CASRPGHRNTEAFF. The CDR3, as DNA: TGTGCCAGCAGACCGGGACATCGGAACACTGAAGCTTTCTTT.

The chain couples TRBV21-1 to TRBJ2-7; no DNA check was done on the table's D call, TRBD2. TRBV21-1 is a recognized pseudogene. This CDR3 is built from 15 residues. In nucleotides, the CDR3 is TGTGCCAGCAGCTACTCCGGGTCTGCGGCTTACGAGCAGTACTTC. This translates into CASSYSGSAAYEQYF.

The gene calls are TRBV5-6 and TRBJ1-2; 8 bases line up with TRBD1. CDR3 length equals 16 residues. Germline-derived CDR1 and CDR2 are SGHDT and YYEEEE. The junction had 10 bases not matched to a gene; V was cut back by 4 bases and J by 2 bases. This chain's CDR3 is CASSQLRGRGNYGYTF. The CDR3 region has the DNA TGTGCCAGCAGCCAACTCAGGGGGCGCGGCAACTATGGCTACACCTTC.

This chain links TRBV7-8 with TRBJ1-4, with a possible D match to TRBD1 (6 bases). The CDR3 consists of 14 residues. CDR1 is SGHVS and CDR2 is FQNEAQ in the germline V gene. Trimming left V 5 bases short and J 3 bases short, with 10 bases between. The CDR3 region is CASSLTGSNEKLFF. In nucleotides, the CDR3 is TGTGCCAGCAGCCTCACAGGGTCTAATGAAAAACTGTTTTTT. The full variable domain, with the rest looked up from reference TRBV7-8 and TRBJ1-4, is GAGVSQSPRYKVAKRGQDVALRCDPISGHVSLFWYQQALGQGPEFLTYFQNEAQLDKSGLPSDRFFAERPEGSVSTLKIQRTQQEDSAVYLCASSLTGSNEKLFFGSGTQLSVL.

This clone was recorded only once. Here the CDR3 DNA reads TGTGCCAGCAGCTTAGTCAGCTCATTCACCGACGAGCAGTACTTC. This gives the protein CASSLVSSFTDEQYF. The rearrangement uses TRBV7-8 and TRBJ2-7; D call uncertain. CDR3 length equals 15 residues. From germline, CDR1 is SGHVS and CDR2 FQNEAQ. The ends were cut back, 1 base at V and 5 bases at J, with 15 bases in the middle.

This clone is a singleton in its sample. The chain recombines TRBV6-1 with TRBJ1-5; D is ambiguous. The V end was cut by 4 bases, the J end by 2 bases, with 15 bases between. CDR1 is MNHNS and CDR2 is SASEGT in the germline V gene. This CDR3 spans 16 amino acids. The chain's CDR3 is CASSGVKGRGNQPQHF. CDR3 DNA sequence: TGTGCCAGCAGTGGCGTCAAGGGTAGGGGCAATCAGCCCCAGCATTTT.

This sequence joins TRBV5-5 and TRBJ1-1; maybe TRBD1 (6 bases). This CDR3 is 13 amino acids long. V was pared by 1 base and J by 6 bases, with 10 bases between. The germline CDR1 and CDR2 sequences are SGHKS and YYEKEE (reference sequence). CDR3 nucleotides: TGTGCCAGCAGCTTGAACAGGGTGGCTGAAGCTTTCTTT. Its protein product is CASSLNRVAEAFF.

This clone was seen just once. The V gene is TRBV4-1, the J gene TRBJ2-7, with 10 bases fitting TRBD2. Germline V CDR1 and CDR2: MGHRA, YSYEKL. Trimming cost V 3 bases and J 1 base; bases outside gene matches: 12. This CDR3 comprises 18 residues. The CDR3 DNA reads TGCGCCAGCAGCCATCCGCTAGCGGGGGCTCTGAAATCCTACGAGCAGTACTTC. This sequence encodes CASSHPLAGALKSYEQYF.

The DNA for the CDR3 is TGCGCCAGCAGCGGGGGACAGGGGCAGAACACTGAAGCTTTCTTT. This translates into CASSGGQGQNTEAFF. This rearrangement joins TRBV5-1 to TRBJ1-1; 10 bases match TRBD1. Germline CDR1 reads SGHRS; CDR2 reads YFSETQ. The CDR3 contains 15 residues. The V segment lost 4 bases and the J segment 1 base; nucleotides outside the gene matches: 4.

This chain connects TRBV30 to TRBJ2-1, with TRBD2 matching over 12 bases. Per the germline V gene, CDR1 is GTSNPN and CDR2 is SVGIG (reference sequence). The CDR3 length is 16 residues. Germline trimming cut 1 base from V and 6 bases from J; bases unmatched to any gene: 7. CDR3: CAWSDTGLAGTNEQFF. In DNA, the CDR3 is TGTGCCTGGAGTGATACTGGACTAGCGGGAACCAATGAGCAGTTCTTC.

CDR3 protein: CASSQEGTGGLREQFF. CDR3 DNA sequence: TGTGCCAGCAGCCAAGAGGGGACGGGAGGGCTCAGAGAGCAGTTCTTC. The chain uses TRBV4-2 and TRBJ2-1, with 8 bases matching TRBD2. After removal of 0 bases from V and 10 bases from J, the junction contained 11 bases not matched to a gene. The germline CDR1 and CDR2 sequences are LGHNA and YNFKEQ. This CDR3 has 16 amino acids.

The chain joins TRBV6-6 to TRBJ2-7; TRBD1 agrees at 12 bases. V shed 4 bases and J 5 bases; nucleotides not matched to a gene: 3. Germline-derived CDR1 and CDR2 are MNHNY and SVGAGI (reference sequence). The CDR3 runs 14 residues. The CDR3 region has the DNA TGTGCCAGCAGTTGGGACAGGGGGCAGGACGAGCAGTACTTC. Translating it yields CASSWDRGQDEQYF.

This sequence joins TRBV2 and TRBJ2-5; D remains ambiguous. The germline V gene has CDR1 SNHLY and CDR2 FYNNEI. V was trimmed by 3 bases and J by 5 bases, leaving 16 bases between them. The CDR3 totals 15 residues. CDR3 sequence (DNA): TGTGCCAGCAGTGAGAACGGGCAGCCAAGCGAGACCCAGTACTTC. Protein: CASSENGQPSETQYF.

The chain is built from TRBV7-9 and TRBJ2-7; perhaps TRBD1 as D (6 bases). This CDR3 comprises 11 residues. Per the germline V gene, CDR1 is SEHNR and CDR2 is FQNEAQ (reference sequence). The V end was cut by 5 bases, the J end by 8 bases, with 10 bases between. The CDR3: CASSQQGKQYF. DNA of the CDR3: TGTGCCAGCAGCCAACAGGGAAAGCAGTACTTC.

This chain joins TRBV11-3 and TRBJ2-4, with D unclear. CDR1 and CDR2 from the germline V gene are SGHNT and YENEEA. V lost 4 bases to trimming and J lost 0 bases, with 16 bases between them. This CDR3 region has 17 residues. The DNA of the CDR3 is TGTGCCAGCAGCTCTCCGCCAAGCCCCATAGCCAAAAACATTCAGTACTTC. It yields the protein CASSSPPSPIAKNIQYF.

CDR3 DNA: TGTGCCAGCAGTTTATCGGAGAACAGGGAGAACCAGCCCCAGCATTTT. Protein: CASSLSENRENQPQHF. V gene TRBV27 combines with J gene TRBJ1-5; D is perhaps TRBD1 (6 bases). The germline CDR1 and CDR2 sequences are MNHEY and SMNVEV (reference sequence). CDR3 length: 16 residues. Trimming shortened V by 0 bases and J by 7 bases, and 16 bases separated the two germline ends.

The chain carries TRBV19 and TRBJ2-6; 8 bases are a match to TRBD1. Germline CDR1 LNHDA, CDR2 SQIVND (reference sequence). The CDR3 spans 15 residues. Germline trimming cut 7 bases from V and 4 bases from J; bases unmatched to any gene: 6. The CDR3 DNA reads TGTGCCAGTACAGGACAGGGACCAGGGGCCAACGTCCTGACTTTC. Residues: CASTGQGPGANVLTF.

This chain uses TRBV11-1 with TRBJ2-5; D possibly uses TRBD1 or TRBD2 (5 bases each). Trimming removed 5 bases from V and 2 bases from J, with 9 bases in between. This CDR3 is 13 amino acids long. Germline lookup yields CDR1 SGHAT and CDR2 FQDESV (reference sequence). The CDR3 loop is CASSMGPQETQYF. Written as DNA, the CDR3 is TGTGCCAGCAGCATGGGACCTCAAGAGACCCAGTACTTC. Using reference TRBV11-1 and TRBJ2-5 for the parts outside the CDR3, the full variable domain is EAEVAQSPRYKITEKSQAVAFWCDPISGHATLYWYRQILGQGPELLVQFQDESVVDDSQLPKDRFSAERLKGVDSTLKIQPAELGDSAMYLCASSMGPQETQYFGPGTRLLVL.

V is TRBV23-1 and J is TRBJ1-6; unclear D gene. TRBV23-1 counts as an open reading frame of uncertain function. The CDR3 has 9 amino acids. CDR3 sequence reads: CAQNSPLHF. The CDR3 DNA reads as TGCGCTCAGAATTCACCCCTCCACTTT.

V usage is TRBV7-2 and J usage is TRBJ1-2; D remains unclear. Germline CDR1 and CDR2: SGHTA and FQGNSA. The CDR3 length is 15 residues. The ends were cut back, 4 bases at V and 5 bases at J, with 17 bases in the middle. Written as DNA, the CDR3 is TGTGCCAGCAGCTCTGGGCCCCTCATTGAGTATGGCTACACCTTC. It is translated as CASSSGPLIEYGYTF.

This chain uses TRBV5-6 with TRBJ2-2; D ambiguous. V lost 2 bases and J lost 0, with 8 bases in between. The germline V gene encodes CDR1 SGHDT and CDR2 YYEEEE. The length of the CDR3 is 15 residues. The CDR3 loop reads CASSLGNPNTGELFF. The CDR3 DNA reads TGTGCCAGCAGCTTAGGCAACCCGAACACCGGGGAGCTGTTTTTT.

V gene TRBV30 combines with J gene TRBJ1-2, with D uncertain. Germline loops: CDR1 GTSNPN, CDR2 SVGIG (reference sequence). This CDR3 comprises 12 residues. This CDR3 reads CALTYTNYGYTF. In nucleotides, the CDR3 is TGTGCTCTAACGTACACCAACTATGGCTACACCTTC.

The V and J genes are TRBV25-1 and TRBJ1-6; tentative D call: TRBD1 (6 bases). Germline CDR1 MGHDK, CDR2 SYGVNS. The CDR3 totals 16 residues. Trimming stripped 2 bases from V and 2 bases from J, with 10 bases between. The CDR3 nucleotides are TGTGCCAGCAGTGAACCTGACAGGACCTATAATTCACCCCTCCACTTT. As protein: CASSEPDRTYNSPLHF.

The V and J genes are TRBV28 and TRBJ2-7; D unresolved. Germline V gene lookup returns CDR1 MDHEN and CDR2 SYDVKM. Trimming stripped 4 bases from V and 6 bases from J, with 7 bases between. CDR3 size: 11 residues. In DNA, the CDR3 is TGTGCCAGCAGTTCCCTCGCCGAGCAGTACTTC. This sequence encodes CASSSLAEQYF. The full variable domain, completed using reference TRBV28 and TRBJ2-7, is DVKVTQSSRYLVKRTGEKVFLECVQDMDHENMFWYRQDPGLGLRLIYFSYDVKMKEKGDIPEGYSVSREKKERFSLILESASTNQTSMYLCASSSLAEQYFGPGTRLTVT.

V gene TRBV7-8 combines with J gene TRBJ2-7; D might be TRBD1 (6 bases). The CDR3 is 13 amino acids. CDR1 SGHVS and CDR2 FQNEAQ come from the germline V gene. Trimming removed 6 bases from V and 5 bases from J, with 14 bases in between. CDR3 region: CASSHQGSDEQYF. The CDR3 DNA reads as TGTGCCAGCAGTCATCAGGGGTCCGACGAGCAGTACTTC.